This T cell receptor beta chain was recorded in a study of cytomegalovirus exposure and HLA in healthy donors. Study in general: Among the 300 to 400 donors who were genotyped, about 80% fell in the genetic ancestry cluster that is associated with self-reported Caucasian donors.

Amplification used 60 Vbeta primers and 13 Jbeta primers. Method: immunoSEQ multiplex PCR; TCRdb's copy keeps in-frame clones and lacks some. The sample records 65,000 or so clones, around 73% being singletons. Germline lookup yields CDR1 LGHNA and CDR2 YSLEER. The CDR3 has 16 amino acids. Trimming left V 0 bases short and J 6 bases short, with 14 bases between. The TCR sequence derives from a girl under 18 in good health and CMV-seropositive. V gene TRBV4-3 combines with J gene TRBJ2-2, with a tentative D call TRBD1 (7 bases). The material sequenced was PBMCs. The CDR3 reads CASSQDRRGLPGELFF. CDR3 DNA: TGCGCCAGCAGCCAAGATCGGAGGGGGCTCCCCGGGGAGCTGTTTTTT.